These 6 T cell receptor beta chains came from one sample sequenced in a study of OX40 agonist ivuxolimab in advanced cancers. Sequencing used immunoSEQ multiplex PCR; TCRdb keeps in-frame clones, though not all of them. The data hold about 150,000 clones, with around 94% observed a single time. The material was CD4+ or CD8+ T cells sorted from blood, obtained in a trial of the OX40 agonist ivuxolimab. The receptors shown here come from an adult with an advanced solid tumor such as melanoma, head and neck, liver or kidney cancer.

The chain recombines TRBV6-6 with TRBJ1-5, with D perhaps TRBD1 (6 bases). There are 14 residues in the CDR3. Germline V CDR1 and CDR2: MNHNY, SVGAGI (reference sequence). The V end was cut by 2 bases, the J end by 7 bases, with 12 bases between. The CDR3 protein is CASSYEGEIQPQHF. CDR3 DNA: TGTGCCAGCAGTTACGAGGGGGAAATCCAGCCCCAGCATTTT.

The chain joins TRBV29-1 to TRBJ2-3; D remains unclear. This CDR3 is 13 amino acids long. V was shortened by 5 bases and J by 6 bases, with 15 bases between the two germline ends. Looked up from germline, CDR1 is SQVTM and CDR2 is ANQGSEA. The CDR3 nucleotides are TGCAGCGTTAGAACCTTTCTTGAGGATACGCAGTATTTT. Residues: CSVRTFLEDTQYF.

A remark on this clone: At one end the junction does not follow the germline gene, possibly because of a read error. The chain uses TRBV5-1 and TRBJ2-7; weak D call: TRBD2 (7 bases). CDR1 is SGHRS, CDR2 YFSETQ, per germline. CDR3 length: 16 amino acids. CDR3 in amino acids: CASSLEVRGAGWEQYF. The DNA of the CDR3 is TGCGCCAGCAGTTTGGAAGTTCGGGGGGCCGGGTGGGAGCAGTACTTC.

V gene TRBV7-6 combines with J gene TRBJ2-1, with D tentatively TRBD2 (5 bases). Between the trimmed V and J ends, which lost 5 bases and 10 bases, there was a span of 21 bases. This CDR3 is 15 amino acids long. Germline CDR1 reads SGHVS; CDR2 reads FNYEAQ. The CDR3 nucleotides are TGTGCCAGCAGCCCCCGTCTTGCAGCCCGGGGAGAGCAGTTCTTC. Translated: CASSPRLAARGEQFF. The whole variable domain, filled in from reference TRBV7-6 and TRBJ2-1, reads GAGVSQSPRYKVTKRGQDVALRCDPISGHVSLYWYRQALGQGPEFLTYFNYEAQQDKSGLPNDRFSAERPEGSISTLTIQRTEQRDSAMYRCASSPRLAARGEQFFGPGTRLTVL.

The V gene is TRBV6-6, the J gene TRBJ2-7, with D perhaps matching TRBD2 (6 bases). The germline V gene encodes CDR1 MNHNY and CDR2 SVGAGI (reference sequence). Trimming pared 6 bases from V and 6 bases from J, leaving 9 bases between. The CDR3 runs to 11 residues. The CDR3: CASSWGGEQYF. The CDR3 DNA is TGTGCCAGCAGCTGGGGAGGCGAGCAGTACTTC.

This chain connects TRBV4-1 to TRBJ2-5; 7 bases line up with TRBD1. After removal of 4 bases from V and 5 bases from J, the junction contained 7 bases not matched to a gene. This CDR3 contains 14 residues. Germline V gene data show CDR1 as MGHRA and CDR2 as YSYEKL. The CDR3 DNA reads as TGCGCCAGCAGCCTACAGGGGTCGTTTGAGACCCAGTACTTC. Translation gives CASSLQGSFETQYF.